The rows below give T cell receptor beta chains drawn from one sample of a study of identical twins. One entry per CDR3 protein, called by TCRdb with MiXCR from the 5' RACE reads. The repertoire consists of fewer than 500,000 distinct CDR3 sequences, with 14% occurring once and the leading ten covering approximately 0.9%. A further study also used this sample, focusing on yellow fever vaccine responses in identical twins.

Specimen: CD4+ T cells sorted from blood. These receptors all stem from a woman aged 18-29 years in good health. CDR3s include the opening cysteine and the closing phenylalanine or tryptophan. Fields, in order: D gene, clone size, J gene, V gene, CDR3 DNA, CDR3 protein. D genes are given only for firm matches. For some rows the clone size is stated as once, few or many, or as a class when expanded; others skip it.

D gene: TRBD1; clone size: NA; J gene: TRBJ2-1; V gene: TRBV6-1; CDR3 DNA: TGTGCCAGCAGTGGTGAGGGGGCCATAGGGAATGAGCAGTTCTTC; CDR3 protein: CASSGEGAIGNEQFF
D gene: TRBD1; clone size: NA; J gene: TRBJ1-5; V gene: TRBV7-2; CDR3 DNA: TGTGCCAGCAGCTCGCGACAGGGAGGCAATCAGCCCCAGCATTTT; CDR3 protein: CASSSRQGGNQPQHF
D gene: NA; clone size: many; J gene: TRBJ1-5; V gene: TRBV12-3/TRBV12-4; CDR3 DNA: TGTGCCAGCAGTTTAGAACCCCAGCCCCAGCATTTT; CDR3 protein: CASSLEPQPQHF
D gene: NA; clone size: few; J gene: TRBJ2-2; V gene: TRBV12-3/TRBV12-4; CDR3 DNA: TGTGCCAGCAGTTTGTTAGGGGAGAACACCGGGGAGCTGTTTTTT; CDR3 protein: CASSLLGENTGELFF
D gene: NA; clone size: NA; J gene: TRBJ2-5; V gene: TRBV6-2/TRBV6-3; CDR3 DNA: TGTGCCAGCAGTTCCAGCACCCAGTACTTC; CDR3 protein: CASSSSTQYF
D gene: NA; clone size: few; J gene: TRBJ2-1; V gene: TRBV11-3; CDR3 DNA: TGTGCCAGCAGCTTTGTTGGTAATGAGCAGTTCTTC; CDR3 protein: CASSFVGNEQFF
D gene: NA; clone size: few; J gene: TRBJ2-2; V gene: TRBV29-1; CDR3 DNA: TGCAGCGGAAGGATAGCGGCTAACACCGGGGAGCTGTTTTTT; CDR3 protein: CSGRIAANTGELFF
D gene: NA; clone size: NA; J gene: TRBJ2-3; V gene: TRBV6-1; CDR3 DNA: TGTGCCAGCAGTGAAGTCGGGGTAGGGGGACGAGATACGCAGTATTTT; CDR3 protein: CASSEVGVGGRDTQYF
D gene: TRBD2; clone size: few; J gene: TRBJ2-2; V gene: TRBV5-1; CDR3 DNA: TGCGCCAGCAGCCACGGGGCTAGCGGCGGGGAGCTGTTTTTT; CDR3 protein: CASSHGASGGELFF
D gene: TRBD1; clone size: many; J gene: TRBJ2-7; V gene: TRBV3-1; CDR3 DNA: TGTGCCAGCAGCCAAGATCTTTGGCGACAGGGGGCCTACGAGCAGTACTTC; CDR3 protein: CASSQDLWRQGAYEQYF
D gene: NA; clone size: few; J gene: TRBJ1-2; V gene: TRBV29-1; CDR3 DNA: TGCAGCGTTGAGGGACTTAATAGGGGCTACACCTTC; CDR3 protein: CSVEGLNRGYTF
D gene: TRBD2; clone size: few; J gene: TRBJ2-3; V gene: TRBV7-2; CDR3 DNA: TGTGCCAGCAGCTTAGTGAAGCTAGCGGGAGGTTCAGATACGCAGTATTTT; CDR3 protein: CASSLVKLAGGSDTQYF
D gene: TRBD1; clone size: few; J gene: TRBJ2-7; V gene: TRBV18; CDR3 DNA: TGTGCCAGCTCACCGTTTCGACAGGGCCGCTACGAGCAGTACTTC; CDR3 protein: CASSPFRQGRYEQYF
D gene: NA; clone size: NA; J gene: TRBJ2-3; V gene: TRBV12-3/TRBV12-4; CDR3 DNA: TGTGCCAGCAGTAAGGCCCGGGGGGCGAGAGATACGCAGTATTTT; CDR3 protein: CASSKARGARDTQYF
D gene: NA; clone size: many; J gene: TRBJ2-3; V gene: TRBV5-1; CDR3 DNA: TGCGCCAGCAGCTTGGGACACCGCACAGATACGCAGTATTTT; CDR3 protein: CASSLGHRTDTQYF
D gene: NA; clone size: NA; J gene: TRBJ2-3; V gene: TRBV4-1; CDR3 DNA: TGCGCCAGCAGCCAAGACCGGGCGTCGCCAGATACGCAGTATTTT; CDR3 protein: CASSQDRASPDTQYF
D gene: NA; clone size: NA; J gene: TRBJ1-3; V gene: TRBV18; CDR3 DNA: TGTGCCACCGTCTCCGGGGCAGCCTCTGGAAACACCATATATTTT; CDR3 protein: CATVSGAASGNTIYF
D gene: NA; clone size: few; J gene: TRBJ2-4; V gene: TRBV5-1; CDR3 DNA: TGCGCCAGCAGCCCGACAGCCCTAGCCAAAAACATTCAGTACTTC; CDR3 protein: CASSPTALAKNIQYF
D gene: NA; clone size: NA; J gene: TRBJ2-1; V gene: TRBV4-3; CDR3 DNA: TGCGCCAGCAGCCAAAGCGGCCTCTCCTACAATGAGCAGTTCTTC; CDR3 protein: CASSQSGLSYNEQFF
D gene: NA; clone size: many; J gene: TRBJ2-1; V gene: TRBV9; CDR3 DNA: TGTGCCAGCAGCGTGGGCGGGGCGAGTTACAATGAGCAGTTCTTC; CDR3 protein: CASSVGGASYNEQFF
D gene: TRBD1; clone size: few; J gene: TRBJ1-2; V gene: TRBV20-1; CDR3 DNA: TGCAGTGCTAGGCCGGGACAGGGTGACTATGGCTACACCTTC; CDR3 protein: CSARPGQGDYGYTF
D gene: NA; clone size: many; J gene: TRBJ1-5; V gene: TRBV29-1; CDR3 DNA: TGCAGCGTCGGGGACGGGGGCAATCAGCCCCAGCATTTT; CDR3 protein: CSVGDGGNQPQHF
D gene: NA; clone size: NA; J gene: TRBJ2-3; V gene: TRBV9; CDR3 DNA: TGTGCCAGCAGCGTAGGTCCAGGTGGAGGCACAGATACGCAGTATTTT; CDR3 protein: CASSVGPGGGTDTQYF
D gene: NA; clone size: NA; J gene: TRBJ2-2; V gene: TRBV24-1; CDR3 DNA: TGTGCCACTAGACAGGAGAGTGATACCGGGGAGCTGTTTTTT; CDR3 protein: CATRQESDTGELFF
D gene: TRBD2; clone size: NA; J gene: TRBJ2-2; V gene: TRBV7-2; CDR3 DNA: TGTGCCAGCAGCTCAGCGGGGGGGCGCATCTCCGGGGAGCTGTTTTTT; CDR3 protein: CASSSAGGRISGELFF
D gene: NA; clone size: NA; J gene: TRBJ1-1; V gene: TRBV9; CDR3 DNA: TGTGCCAGCAGCGTAGGGGGAGAGGACACTGAAGCTTTCTTT; CDR3 protein: CASSVGGEDTEAFF
D gene: TRBD2; clone size: many; J gene: TRBJ2-7; V gene: TRBV15; CDR3 DNA: TGTGCCACCAGCAGAGATCGACTAGCGTACGAGCAGTACTTC; CDR3 protein: CATSRDRLAYEQYF
D gene: TRBD1; clone size: NA; J gene: TRBJ2-7; V gene: TRBV3-1; CDR3 DNA: TGTGCCAGCAGCCAATACCCGGGACAGGGAAGCGAATTGTACTTC; CDR3 protein: CASSQYPGQGSELYF
D gene: NA; clone size: few; J gene: TRBJ2-2; V gene: TRBV30; CDR3 DNA: TGTGCCTGGTCCGTGGAGAACACCGGGGAGCTGTTTTTT; CDR3 protein: CAWSVENTGELFF
D gene: NA; clone size: few; J gene: TRBJ2-2; V gene: TRBV29-1; CDR3 DNA: TGCAGCGTTGAAGATGCAGGGCGAGTCGGGGAGCTGTTTTTT; CDR3 protein: CSVEDAGRVGELFF
D gene: NA; clone size: few; J gene: TRBJ2-3; V gene: TRBV7-2; CDR3 DNA: TGTGCCAGCAGCCCTAGTAGAGGGCGCACAGATACGCAGTATTTT; CDR3 protein: CASSPSRGRTDTQYF
D gene: TRBD2; clone size: NA; J gene: TRBJ2-5; V gene: TRBV27; CDR3 DNA: TGTGCCAGCAGACTTAGCGGGGTTGGTGAGGAGACCCAGTACTTC; CDR3 protein: CASRLSGVGEETQYF
D gene: NA; clone size: few; J gene: TRBJ2-5; V gene: TRBV25-1; CDR3 DNA: TGTGCCAGCAGTGAATTAAGTCAGCTGGGGGAGACCCAGTACTTC; CDR3 protein: CASSELSQLGETQYF
D gene: TRBD1; clone size: NA; J gene: TRBJ2-6; V gene: TRBV6-1; CDR3 DNA: TGTGCCAGCAGCGTCAGCACAGGGGGCACAGGGGCCAACGTCCTGACTTTC; CDR3 protein: CASSVSTGGTGANVLTF
D gene: TRBD2; clone size: NA; J gene: TRBJ2-3; V gene: TRBV7-2; CDR3 DNA: TGTGCCAGCAGAAAACGTAGCGGGGCCCCAGATACGCAGTATTTT; CDR3 protein: CASRKRSGAPDTQYF
D gene: TRBD2; clone size: NA; J gene: TRBJ2-3; V gene: TRBV11-1; CDR3 DNA: TGTGCCAGCAGCGGTCGCGGGGGGGATGTTGAAGATACGCAGTATTTT; CDR3 protein: CASSGRGGDVEDTQYF
D gene: NA; clone size: NA; J gene: TRBJ2-1; V gene: TRBV21-1; CDR3 DNA: TGTGCCAGCAGCAAGGAGGCCCGGGGGGTCTTGGGTGAGCAGTTCTTC; CDR3 protein: CASSKEARGVLGEQFF
D gene: TRBD2; clone size: NA; J gene: TRBJ2-7; V gene: TRBV6-2/TRBV6-3; CDR3 DNA: TGTGCCAGCGGGGGACTAGCGGGATCTCGACTAAATACCTACGAGCAGTACTTC; CDR3 protein: CASGGLAGSRLNTYEQYF
D gene: TRBD1; clone size: many; J gene: TRBJ2-7; V gene: TRBV7-2; CDR3 DNA: TGTGCCAGCAGCTTAGGGGGACAGGGGGTTTACGAGCAGTACTTC; CDR3 protein: CASSLGGQGVYEQYF
D gene: TRBD1; clone size: few; J gene: TRBJ2-3; V gene: TRBV7-2; CDR3 DNA: TGTGCCAGCAGCTTAGTGGGGACAGGGGGAGATACGCAGTATTTT; CDR3 protein: CASSLVGTGGDTQYF
D gene: TRBD1; clone size: NA; J gene: TRBJ1-1; V gene: TRBV6-1; CDR3 DNA: TGTGCCAGCAGACGCCCCGGACAGGGCCCACTGAACACTGAAGCTTTCTTT; CDR3 protein: CASRRPGQGPLNTEAFF
D gene: TRBD2; clone size: few; J gene: TRBJ2-1; V gene: TRBV11-2; CDR3 DNA: TGTGCCAGCAGGCTGACTAGCGGGAGCCTTGAAGAGCAGTTCTTC; CDR3 protein: CASRLTSGSLEEQFF
D gene: NA; clone size: few; J gene: TRBJ2-5; V gene: TRBV6-4; CDR3 DNA: TGTGCCAGCGGTGATAGAGAGACCCAGTACTTC; CDR3 protein: CASGDRETQYF
D gene: TRBD2; clone size: NA; J gene: TRBJ2-5; V gene: TRBV12-3/TRBV12-4; CDR3 DNA: TGTGCCAGCGGCGGACTAGCGGGGTACCAAGAGACCCAGTACTTC; CDR3 protein: CASGGLAGYQETQYF
D gene: NA; clone size: NA; J gene: TRBJ1-1; V gene: TRBV6-5; CDR3 DNA: TGTGCCAGCAGTTACTCCGGACCGGAGGAAGCTTTCTTT; CDR3 protein: CASSYSGPEEAFF
D gene: TRBD1; clone size: few; J gene: TRBJ2-3; V gene: TRBV11-2; CDR3 DNA: TGTGCCAGCAGCTTAGAGGGCAGGGGGCGAGGAGATACGCAGTATTTT; CDR3 protein: CASSLEGRGRGDTQYF
D gene: TRBD2; clone size: NA; J gene: TRBJ2-3; V gene: TRBV20-1; CDR3 DNA: TGCAGTGCTCGGGACTACCGAGGCACAGATACGCAGTATTTT; CDR3 protein: CSARDYRGTDTQYF
D gene: TRBD1; clone size: few; J gene: TRBJ2-3; V gene: TRBV7-2; CDR3 DNA: TGTGCCAGCAGTACTAACAGGGGCCCAGATACGCAGTATTTT; CDR3 protein: CASSTNRGPDTQYF
D gene: TRBD2; clone size: NA; J gene: TRBJ2-7; V gene: TRBV7-2; CDR3 DNA: TGTGCCAGCAGCTTAGTCCGGGGGGCCTACGAGCAGTACTTC; CDR3 protein: CASSLVRGAYEQYF
D gene: NA; clone size: NA; J gene: TRBJ2-3; V gene: TRBV2; CDR3 DNA: TGTGCCAGCAGCCCCGCTGGCGGCTACACAGATACGCAGTATTTT; CDR3 protein: CASSPAGGYTDTQYF
D gene: TRBD1; clone size: many; J gene: TRBJ2-7; V gene: TRBV10-3; CDR3 DNA: TGTGCCACGGGACAGAAGTACGAGCAGTACTTC; CDR3 protein: CATGQKYEQYF
D gene: NA; clone size: NA; J gene: TRBJ1-1; V gene: TRBV6-1; CDR3 DNA: TGTGCCAGCCGACTCAGGATAGTGAACACTGAAGCTTTCTTT; CDR3 protein: CASRLRIVNTEAFF
D gene: TRBD2; clone size: NA; J gene: TRBJ2-5; V gene: TRBV5-1; CDR3 DNA: TGCGCCAGCAGCTTGGCGCTAGCGGGGGGAGAGACCCAGTACTTC; CDR3 protein: CASSLALAGGETQYF
D gene: TRBD1; clone size: NA; J gene: TRBJ2-7; V gene: TRBV6-1; CDR3 DNA: TGTGCCAGCACCTTATACAGGGGTTTGACCTACGAGCAGTACTTC; CDR3 protein: CASTLYRGLTYEQYF
D gene: NA; clone size: NA; J gene: TRBJ2-3; V gene: TRBV19; CDR3 DNA: TGTGCCAGTAGTGTACTCCCGGGGGCGCAGACAGATACGCAGTATTTT; CDR3 protein: CASSVLPGAQTDTQYF
D gene: TRBD2; clone size: NA; J gene: TRBJ2-7; V gene: TRBV20-1; CDR3 DNA: TGTAGGGCGTCCCTAGCGGGAGACCACGAGCAGTACTTC; CDR3 protein: CRASLAGDHEQYF
D gene: NA; clone size: many; J gene: TRBJ2-1; V gene: TRBV3-1; CDR3 DNA: TGTGCCAGCAGCCAAGGGGGGCAGGGCTCCTACAATGAGCAGTTCTTC; CDR3 protein: CASSQGGQGSYNEQFF